These T cell receptor beta chains were read from a single sample in a study of spatial heterogeneity in lung cancer. TCRdb re-called the 5' RACE reads with MiXCR, one entry per CDR3 protein. This sample has fewer than 45,000 distinct CDR3 sequences, with nearly 7% found just once. The specimen comprised PBMCs, sampled at surgery. All receptors come from a female donor with early-stage non-small cell lung cancer. Each CDR3 is given with its conserved first and last residue. The D gene is left open where the match is weak. The listing skips clone size in some rows; elsewhere it reads once, few, many or a size class.

>TRBJ1-2|NA|few|16|TRBV6-1
TGTGCCAGCAGAGAAGTACAGGTACGGGCTGTTTCGGGCTACACCTTC
CASREVQVRAVSGYTF
>TRBJ2-7|TRBD1|many|14|TRBV4-1
TGCGCCAGCAGCCCCGGGACAGCAACCTACGAGCAGTACTTC
CASSPGTATYEQYF
>TRBJ2-2|TRBD2|many|18|TRBV7-2
TGTGCCAGCAGCTTGAGGCCTATCAGCGGGGCGTACACCGGGGAGCTGTTTTTT
CASSLRPISGAYTGELFF
>TRBJ2-2|NA|NA|15|TRBV19
TGTGCCAGTAGTTGGCAGGGCCCGAACACCGGGGAGCTGTTTTTT
CASSWQGPNTGELFF
>TRBJ1-4|NA|few|15|TRBV20-1
TGCAGTGCTAGCGACAGGAAGGGAACTAATGAAAAACTGTTTTTT
CSASDRKGTNEKLFF
>TRBJ1-5|TRBD1|many|13|TRBV20-1
TGCAGTGCTAGCCGGGACAGGGGTCAGCCCCAGCATTTT
CSASRDRGQPQHF
>TRBJ1-4|NA|few|15|TRBV5-1
TGCGCCAGCAGCCGGAGGTCAGGGGCGGGCGAAAAACTGTTTTTT
CASSRRSGAGEKLFF
>TRBJ2-7|NA|many|17|TRBV12-3/TRBV12-4
TGTGCCAGCAGTTTTACGTACCCACAGACAGGCTGGGACGAGCAGTACTTC
CASSFTYPQTGWDEQYF
>TRBJ2-3|NA|many|15|TRBV12-3/TRBV12-4
TGTGCCAGCAGTTTACCTTACGGCAAGAAGGATACGCAGTATTTT
CASSLPYGKKDTQYF
>TRBJ2-3|TRBD2|few|14|TRBV2
TGTGCCAGTCTACGGGGGGTTGAGACAGATACGCAGTATTTT
CASLRGVETDTQYF
>TRBJ2-7|NA|many|14|TRBV12-3/TRBV12-4
TGTGCCAGCAGTCCCTGGGCCACCGTCTACGAGCAGTACTTC
CASSPWATVYEQYF
>TRBJ2-2|NA|NA|14|TRBV7-9
TGTGCCAGCAGCCCCACCGACAGGACCGGGGAGCTGTTTTTT
CASSPTDRTGELFF
>TRBJ2-2|NA|NA|13|TRBV5-1
TGCGCCAGCAGCTTGGATCCGTTCGGGGAGCTGTTTTTT
CASSLDPFGELFF
>TRBJ1-2|NA|few|14|TRBV12-3/TRBV12-4
TGTGCCAGCAGCTTGATTTTACCCCAAAAGGGCTACACCTTC
CASSLILPQKGYTF
>TRBJ1-4|TRBD1|few|15|TRBV2
TGTGCCAGCAGACTCCAGGGACAGCGCCGGGAAAAACTGTTTTTT
CASRLQGQRREKLFF
>TRBJ1-4|TRBD1|many|15|TRBV7-2
TGTGCCAGCAGCTCACAGGGGGTGGATACCGGGAAACTGTTTTTT
CASSSQGVDTGKLFF
>TRBJ1-2|NA|NA|13|TRBV24-1
TGTGCCACCAGTGATCAATGGGACTATGGCTACACCTTC
CATSDQWDYGYTF
>TRBJ1-2|NA|many|19|TRBV5-6
TGTGCCAGCAGCTCATTCAGGCTCCGTCAGGCTTTAGGGGACTATGGCTACACCTTC
CASSSFRLRQALGDYGYTF
>TRBJ1-3|NA|NA|15|TRBV11-1
TGTGCCAGCAGCTTAGCGGCGGACCTTGGAAACACCATATATTTT
CASSLAADLGNTIYF
>TRBJ1-5|TRBD1|few|19|TRBV10-1
TGCGCCAGCAGTGAGAGTGGAAAGGACAGGGGCCTCAGGGATCAGCCCCAGCATTTT
CASSESGKDRGLRDQPQHF
>TRBJ1-4|TRBD1|NA|16|TRBV3-1
TGTGTCAGCAGCCAACTGGACAGGGCGGAGAGTGAAAAACTGTTTTTT
CVSSQLDRAESEKLFF
>TRBJ1-1|TRBD1|NA|14|TRBV18
TGTGCCAGCTCACCGACAGGGACTGACACTGAAGCTTTCTTT
CASSPTGTDTEAFF
>TRBJ2-2|TRBD2|NA|16|TRBV20-1
TGCAGTGCTAGAGATCCGATCCGTAGCGGGGACGGGGAGCTGTTTTTT
CSARDPIRSGDGELFF